Shown below are 17 T cell receptor beta chains from a single sample sequenced in a study of T cells in Graves' hyperthyroidism and ophthalmopathy. It was RNA transcripts that yielded the amplified TCR beta CDR3 regions. First-round RT-PCR of the TCR CDR3 relied on the HTBI primer set. TCRdb reprocessed the multiplex PCR reads via MiXCR and lists one record per CDR3 protein. The sample yields hundreds of thousands of distinct CDR3 sequences, 15% to 20% seen once. Sequencing was done on a sample of blood. These receptor sequences come from a woman aged 25 to 39 with Graves' hyperthyroidism.

This clonotype was seen a few times. The rearrangement links TRBV28 to TRBJ1-5; D not resolved. Trimming left V 3 bases short and J 1 base short, with 7 bases between. Germline CDR1 MDHEN, CDR2 SYDVKM. The CDR3 length is 14 residues. CDR3 DNA: TGTGCCAGCAGTTTTATGTCAAGCAATCAGCCCCAGCATTTT. Translated, it gives CASSFMSSNQPQHF. Full variable domain (outside the CDR3, taken from reference TRBV28 and TRBJ1-5): DVKVTQSSRYLVKRTGEKVFLECVQDMDHENMFWYRQDPGLGLRLIYFSYDVKMKEKGDIPEGYSVSREKKERFSLILESASTNQTSMYLCASSFMSSNQPQHFGDGTRLSIL.

V and J are TRBV9 and TRBJ2-5; either TRBD1 or TRBD2 may fit D (5 bases each). Between the trimmed V and J ends, which lost 1 base and 4 bases, there was a span of 11 bases. The CDR3 covers 14 residues. The germline V gene encodes CDR1 SGDLS and CDR2 YYNGEE. The CDR3 sequence is CASSVYGTLETQYF. The CDR3 DNA reads as TGTGCCAGCAGCGTATATGGGACCCTAGAGACCCAGTACTTC.

V gene TRBV9 combines with J gene TRBJ2-1, with 8 positions matching TRBD2. Trimming removed 5 bases from V and 6 bases from J; junction bases left unmatched: 7. Germline V gives CDR1 SGDLS, CDR2 YYNGEE. The CDR3 sequence is 14 residues long. DNA of the CDR3: TGTGCCAGCAGTGTCGGGACTAGACCCAATGAGCAGTTCTTC. Its protein product is CASSVGTRPNEQFF. Full variable domain (missing parts from reference TRBV9 and TRBJ2-1): DSGVTQTPKHLITATGQRVTLRCSPRSGDLSVYWYQQSLDQGLQFLIQYYNGEERAKGNILERFSAQQFPDLHSELNLSSLELGDSALYFCASSVGTRPNEQFFGPGTRLTVL.

The table lists this clonotype with a few counts. V is TRBV9 and J is TRBJ2-5, with TRBD2 matching over 9 bases. The germline V gene has CDR1 SGDLS and CDR2 YYNGEE. This CDR3 has 16 residues. Trimming cost V 0 bases and J 5 bases; bases outside gene matches: 8. CDR3 residues: CASSVAAGGEQETQYF. The CDR3 DNA sequence: TGTGCCAGCAGCGTAGCAGCGGGAGGTGAGCAGGAGACCCAGTACTTC.

Ten or more counts support this clonotype. The chain is built from TRBV30 and TRBJ2-6; the D gene is possibly TRBD1 (6 bases). V was shortened by 2 bases and J by 0 bases, with 8 bases between the two germline ends. This CDR3 comprises 15 residues. CDR1 and CDR2 from the germline V gene are GTSNPN and SVGIG (reference sequence). CDR3 in DNA: TGTGCCTGGAGTACAGGGATCTCTGGGGCCAACGTCCTGACTTTC. It translates to CAWSTGISGANVLTF.

This clonotype was seen repeatedly, ten times or more. The V gene is TRBV30, the J gene TRBJ2-3, with 11 bases aligning to TRBD2. Germline CDR1 and CDR2: GTSNPN and SVGIG (reference sequence). V dropped 4 bases and J dropped 0; count of bases not matched to a gene: 3. This CDR3 contains 15 residues. The CDR3 DNA reads TGTGCCTGGACCAGGACTAGCGGGAGCACAGATACGCAGTATTTT. The encoded protein is CAWTRTSGSTDTQYF.

In this sample, this clonotype turned up many times. The CDR3 region is CAIKKGGGYEQYF. The CDR3 bases are TGTGCCATCAAGAAGGGGGGTGGTTACGAGCAGTACTTC. The chain joins TRBV10-3 to TRBJ2-7, with D perhaps assigned TRBD1 or TRBD2 (6 bases each). This CDR3 is 13 amino acids long. The germline V gene encodes CDR1 ENHRY and CDR2 SYGVKD. The V gene lost 7 bases and the J gene lost 4 bases, with 14 bases spanning the gap.

This clonotype appeared many times. The chain combines TRBV18 with TRBJ1-2; a weak D match, TRBD1 (6 bases). Germline assignment: CDR1 KGHSH and CDR2 LQKENI. With 5 bases removed from V and 4 bases from J, the gap between germline ends came to 11 bases. The CDR3 spans 13 residues. CDR3 in DNA: TGTGCCAGCTCATCAGGACAGCTCTATGGCTACACCTTC. Protein sequence: CASSSGQLYGYTF.

This clonotype was seen repeatedly, ten times or more. The chain uses TRBV20-1 and TRBJ2-7; D might be TRBD1 (6 bases). Germline-derived CDR1 and CDR2 are DFQATT and SNEGSKA (reference sequence). Between the trimmed V and J ends, which lost 6 bases and 5 bases, there was a span of 20 bases. CDR3 size: 14 residues. The CDR3 reads CSAPTLTGINEQYF. CDR3 in DNA: TGCAGTGCACCGACCTTAACAGGGATCAACGAGCAGTACTTC.

This clonotype was counted ten times or more. Here the CDR3 reads CASSLSPRRTGEFF. The CDR3 bases are TGTGCCAGCAGTTTAAGCCCCCGACGGACAGGAGAGTTCTTC. This chain connects TRBV28 to TRBJ2-1; 7 bases fit TRBD1. V was pared by 2 bases and J by 14 bases, with 12 bases of the junction left unmatched. In germline, CDR1 is MDHEN, CDR2 SYDVKM. This CDR3 region has 14 residues.

V and J are TRBV28 and TRBJ2-3, with no clear D. The V gene's germline CDR1 is MDHEN and CDR2 SYDVKM. This CDR3 has 14 residues. Between the trimmed V and J ends, which lost 7 bases and 3 bases, there was a span of 14 bases. CDR3: CASNEPGGTDTQYF. The CDR3 coding sequence is TGTGCCAGCAACGAACCGGGTGGGACAGATACGCAGTATTTT.

The chain employs TRBV6-5 and TRBJ2-1, with D unresolved. The CDR3 has 13 amino acids. Per the germline V gene, CDR1 is MNHEY and CDR2 is SVGAGI. V lost 2 bases and J lost 6, with 8 bases in between. In DNA, the CDR3 is TGTGCCAGCAGTTACGGGTGGGGCAATGAGCAGTTCTTC. This translates into CASSYGWGNEQFF.

This clonotype was detected many times. The J gene is TRBJ2-5, the V gene TRBV2; 8 nucleotides align to TRBD1. Trimming cost V 5 bases and J 2 bases; bases outside gene matches: 19. The CDR3 totals 19 residues. Germline lookup yields CDR1 SNHLY and CDR2 FYNNEI. The CDR3 nucleotides are TGTGCCAGCAGTCCCACAGTCAGTTACCGGGACAGGACTCAAGAGACCCAGTACTTC. Its protein is CASSPTVSYRDRTQETQYF.

There are many counts of this clonotype. The chain uses TRBV6-1 and TRBJ2-1, with D tentatively TRBD1 or TRBD2 (5 bases each). The CDR3 contains 13 residues. Germline assignment: CDR1 MNHNS and CDR2 SASEGT. V shed 5 bases and J shed 8 bases, with 13 bases lying between them. The CDR3 region is CASSRGQPYEQFF. In DNA form, the CDR3 reads TGTGCCAGCAGTCGGGGCCAACCCTATGAGCAGTTCTTC.

This clonotype was recorded a few times. The V and J genes are TRBV6-1 and TRBJ2-1; D not resolved. The CDR3 totals 15 residues. Looked up from germline, CDR1 is MNHNS and CDR2 is SASEGT. Between the trimmed V and J ends, which lost 1 base and 4 bases, there was a span of 11 bases. CDR3 sequence reads: CASSEGPETYNEQFF. CDR3 coding DNA: TGTGCCAGCAGTGAAGGGCCAGAAACATACAATGAGCAGTTCTTC.

The V call is TRBV9, the J call TRBJ2-1, with 11 bases aligning to TRBD2. The ends lost 3 bases at V and 8 bases at J; junction bases unmatched: 10. This CDR3 region has 16 residues. Germline lookup yields CDR1 SGDLS and CDR2 YYNGEE. The CDR3: CASSGTLAGVLDEQFF. In DNA, the CDR3 is TGTGCCAGCAGCGGAACACTAGCGGGAGTTCTTGATGAGCAGTTCTTC.

The J gene is TRBJ2-3, the V gene TRBV7-2, with D perhaps matching TRBD1 or TRBD2 (5 bases each). The germline gives CDR1 SGHTA, CDR2 FQGNSA. V lost 2 bases and J 0 bases, leaving 9 bases between the germline ends. This CDR3 has 15 amino acids. In nucleotides, the CDR3 is TGTGCCAGCAGCTTATGGGGGAGAAGCACAGATACGCAGTATTTT. Amino acid sequence: CASSLWGRSTDTQYF. The variable domain in full, with the rest retrieved from reference TRBV7-2 and TRBJ2-3, is GAGVSQSPSNKVTEKGKDVELRCDPISGHTALYWYRQSLGQGLEFLIYFQGNSAPDKSGLPSDRFSAERTGGSVSTLTIQRTQQEDSAVYLCASSLWGRSTDTQYFGPGTRLTVL.